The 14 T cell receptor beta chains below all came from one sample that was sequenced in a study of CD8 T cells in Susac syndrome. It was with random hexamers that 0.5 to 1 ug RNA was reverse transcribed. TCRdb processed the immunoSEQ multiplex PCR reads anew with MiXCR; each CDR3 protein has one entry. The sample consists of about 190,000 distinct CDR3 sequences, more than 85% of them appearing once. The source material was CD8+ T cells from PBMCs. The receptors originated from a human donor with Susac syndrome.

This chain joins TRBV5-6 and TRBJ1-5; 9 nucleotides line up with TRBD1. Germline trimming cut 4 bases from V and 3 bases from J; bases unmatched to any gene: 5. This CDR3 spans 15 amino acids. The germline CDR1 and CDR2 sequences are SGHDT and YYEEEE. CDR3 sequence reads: CASSGTGRLNQPQHF. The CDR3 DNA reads TGTGCCAGCAGCGGGACAGGGCGTCTCAATCAGCCCCAGCATTTT.

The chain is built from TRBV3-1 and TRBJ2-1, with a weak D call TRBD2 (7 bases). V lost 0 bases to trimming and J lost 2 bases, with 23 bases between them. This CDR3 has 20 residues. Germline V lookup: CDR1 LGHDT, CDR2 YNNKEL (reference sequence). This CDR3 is CASSQDPSTGGHITYNEQFF. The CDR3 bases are TGTGCCAGCAGCCAAGACCCATCGACGGGGGGACACATCACCTACAATGAGCAGTTCTTC.

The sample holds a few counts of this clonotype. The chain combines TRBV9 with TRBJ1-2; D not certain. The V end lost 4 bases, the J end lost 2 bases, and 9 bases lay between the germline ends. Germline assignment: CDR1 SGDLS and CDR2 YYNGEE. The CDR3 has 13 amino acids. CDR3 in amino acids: CASSSGRNYGYTF. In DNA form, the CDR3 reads TGTGCCAGCAGCTCTGGAAGAAACTATGGCTACACCTTC.

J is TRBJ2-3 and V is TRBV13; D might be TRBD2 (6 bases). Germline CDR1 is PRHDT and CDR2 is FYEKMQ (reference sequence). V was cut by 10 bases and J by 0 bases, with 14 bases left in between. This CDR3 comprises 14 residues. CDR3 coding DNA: TGTGCCACCAAGGGCGGGGTTAGCACAGATACGCAGTATTTT. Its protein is CATKGGVSTDTQYF.

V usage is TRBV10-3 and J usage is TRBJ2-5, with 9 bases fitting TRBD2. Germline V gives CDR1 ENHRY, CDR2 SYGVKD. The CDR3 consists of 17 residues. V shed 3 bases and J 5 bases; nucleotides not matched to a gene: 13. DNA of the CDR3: TGTGCCATCAGTGATGTGGAGCGGGGGGATGAGACTGAGACCCAGTACTTC. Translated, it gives CAISDVERGDETETQYF.

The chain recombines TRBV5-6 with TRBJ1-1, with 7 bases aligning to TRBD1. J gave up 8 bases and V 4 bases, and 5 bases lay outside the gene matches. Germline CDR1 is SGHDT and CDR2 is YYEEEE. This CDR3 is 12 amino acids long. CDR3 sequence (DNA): TGTGCCAGCAGCCCCGGGACAGCCGAAGCTTTCTTT. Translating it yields CASSPGTAEAFF. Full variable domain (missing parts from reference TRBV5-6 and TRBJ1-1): DAGVTQSPTHLIKTRGQQVTLRCSPKSGHDTVSWYQQALGQGPQFIFQYYEEEERQRGNFPDRFSGHQFPNYSSELNVNALLLGDSALYLCASSPGTAEAFFGQGTRLTVV.

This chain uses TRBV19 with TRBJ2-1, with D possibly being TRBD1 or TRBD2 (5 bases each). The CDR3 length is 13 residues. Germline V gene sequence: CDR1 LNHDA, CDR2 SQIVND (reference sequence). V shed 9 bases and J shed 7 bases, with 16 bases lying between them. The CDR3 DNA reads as TGTGCCAGGGCGAATGGGACCTTGAATGAGCAGTTCTTC. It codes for CARANGTLNEQFF.

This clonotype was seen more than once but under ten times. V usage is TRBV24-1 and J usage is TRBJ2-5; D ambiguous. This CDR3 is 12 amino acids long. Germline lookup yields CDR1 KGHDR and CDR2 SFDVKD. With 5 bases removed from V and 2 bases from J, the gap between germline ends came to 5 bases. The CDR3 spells CATSAEQETQYF. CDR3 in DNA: TGTGCCACCAGTGCCGAACAAGAGACCCAGTACTTC.

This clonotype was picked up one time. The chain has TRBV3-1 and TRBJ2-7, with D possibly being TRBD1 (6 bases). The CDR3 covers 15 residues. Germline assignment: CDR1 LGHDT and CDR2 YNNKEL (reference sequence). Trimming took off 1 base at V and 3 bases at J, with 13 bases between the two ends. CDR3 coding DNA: TGTGCCAGCAGCCAAGGGTGGGACATTTTCTACGAGCAGTACTTC. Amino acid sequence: CASSQGWDIFYEQYF.

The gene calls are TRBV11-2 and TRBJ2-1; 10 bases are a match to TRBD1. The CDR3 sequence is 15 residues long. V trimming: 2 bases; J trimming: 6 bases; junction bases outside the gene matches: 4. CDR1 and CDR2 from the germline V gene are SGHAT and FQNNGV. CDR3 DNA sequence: TGTGCCAGCAGCTTATACGGGACAGGGGTCAATGAGCAGTTCTTC. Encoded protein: CASSLYGTGVNEQFF. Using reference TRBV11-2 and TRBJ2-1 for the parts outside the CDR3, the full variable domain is EAGVAQSPRYKIIEKRQSVAFWCNPISGHATLYWYQQILGQGPKLLIQFQNNGVVDDSQLPKDRFSAERLKGVDSTLKIQPAKLEDSAVYLCASSLYGTGVNEQFFGPGTRLTVL.

The CDR3 sequence is CASSLALLGQETQYF. DNA of the CDR3: TGTGCCAGCAGCTTAGCTTTGCTGGGGCAAGAGACCCAGTACTTC. V and J are TRBV7-8 and TRBJ2-5; D not resolved. There are 15 residues in the CDR3. V gave up 0 bases and J gave up 2 bases, with 10 bases separating them. CDR1 is SGHVS, CDR2 FQNEAQ, per germline.

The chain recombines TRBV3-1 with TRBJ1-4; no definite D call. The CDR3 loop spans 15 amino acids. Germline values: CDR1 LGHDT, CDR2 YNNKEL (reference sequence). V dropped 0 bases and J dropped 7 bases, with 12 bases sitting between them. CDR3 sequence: CASSQDGGFGEKLFF. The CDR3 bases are TGTGCCAGCAGCCAAGATGGAGGCTTCGGTGAAAAACTGTTTTTT.

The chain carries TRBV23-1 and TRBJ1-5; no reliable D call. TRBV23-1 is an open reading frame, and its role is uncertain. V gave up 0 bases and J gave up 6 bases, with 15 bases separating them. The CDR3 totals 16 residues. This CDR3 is CASSQSENTRCQPQHF. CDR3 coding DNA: TGCGCCAGCAGTCAATCGGAGAACACCCGATGTCAGCCCCAGCATTTT.

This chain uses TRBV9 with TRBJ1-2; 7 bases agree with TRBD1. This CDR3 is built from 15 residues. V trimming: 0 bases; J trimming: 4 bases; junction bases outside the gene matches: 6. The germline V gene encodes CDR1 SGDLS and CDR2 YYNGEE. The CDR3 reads CASSVDTGDSYGYTF. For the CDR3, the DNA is TGTGCCAGCAGCGTAGACACAGGGGATTCCTATGGCTACACCTTC.